This TCR beta chain appears in the sequencing data of a study of PD-1 blockade in mismatch repair-deficient tumors (TCRdb year 2017). About the full investigation: The trial enrolled just over 85 consecutive patients with roughly 13 mismatch repair-deficient cancer types between 2013 and late 2016, all previously treated and progressing. Tumor-associated T cell clones were tracked in the peripheral blood of patients responding to PD-1 blockade by deep sequencing of TCR CDR3 regions. Summary of the overall study and its limitations: Clonal expansion was elicited by three of seven peptides, and 142 unique blood TCRs were yielded, about seven of which were also found in tumor; all positive peptides were derived from frameshift mutations. Clones residing in the tumor, which were often undetectable in blood before treatment, expanded quickly after pembrolizumab and then contracted, generally before radiologic responses.

The library was built by means of the immunoSEQ multiplex PCR assay. The study's own analysis went as follows. A clone was classified as neoantigen-specific if the clone expanded significantly in response to the relevant peptide and did not expand significantly in response to any other peptide tested. Entries here come from immuneACCESS through TCRdb and include only in-frame sequences with V and J called. Some clones fail to appear in such tables; in the studies checked, an unresolved V gene covers under half of the shortfall, and the cause of the remainder is unknown. V and J calls and clone size are given by that table; D and trimming were obtained from the DNA. The sample yields some 16,000 clones; approximately 80% were counted once. The leading ten clones occupy approximately 9.9% of the sample. V is shortened by 1 base, J by 3 bases, and the region joining them spans 7 bases. Via the germline V gene (reference sequence), CDR1 is SEHNR and CDR2 FQNEAQ. The CDR3 has 13 amino acids, counting the end cysteine and phenylalanine. Kept here is only the CDR3 DNA, which spans 39 bases and is read in frame from base 1.

The sample's time point, from its label and the paper: 10-day in vitro stimulation with candidate neoantigen peptide 5. Mismatch repair deficiency in every enrolled patient was established by polymerase chain reaction or immunohistochemistry. TCR sequencing was carried out for a few patients who responded to pembrolizumab therapy. Each of seven ELISpot-reactive candidate neoantigen peptides was used in an approximately ten-day in vitro stimulation prior to TCR sequencing. A control culture with no peptide was handled in the same way and served as the baseline for calculating clone fold changes. The phase II trial prospectively evaluated PD-1 blockade with pembrolizumab in advanced mismatch repair-deficient cancers, independent of tissue of origin. As to this clone: It has no known antigen specificity. Base quality data are lacking; no much larger clone is found one base away.

The sequence joins TRBV7-9 to TRBJ2-7; the D call is tentative, TRBD1 or TRBD2, as each matches 6 bases. The specimen comprised cells cultured in vitro, sampled from a patient treated with pembrolizumab. This TCR was sampled from an adult with mismatch repair-deficient cancer. The DNA sequence is TGTGCCAGCAGCTTAGAGGGGGGCTACGAGCAGTACTTC. Translated, it gives CASSLEGGYEQYF.